This paragraph covers one T cell receptor (beta chain) sequence. The antigen is unknown. This CDR3 contains 16 residues. V shed 0 bases and J 2 bases; nucleotides not matched to a gene: 8. Germline values: CDR1 SQVTM, CDR2 ANQGSEA. These data originate in a study of cytomegalovirus exposure and HLA in healthy donors. Study-wide points: Most observed TCR sequences were rare, whereas some public TCRs were detected in many donors. Three chains linked to CMV were shown in vitro to be specific for CMV antigens.

Using immunoSEQ multiplex PCR, the repertoire was profiled, and TCRdb retains in-frame clones only, with some absent. The data hold some 170,000 clones, with 87% observed a single time. The chain carries TRBV29-1 and TRBJ2-7; 9 positions agree with TRBD1. Sequencing was performed on PBMCs. The source of this sequence is a woman aged 25 to 45 in good health and CMV-seronegative. The CDR3 spells CSVEDPGQGFPYEQYF. DNA for the CDR3: TGCAGCGTTGAAGACCCGGGACAGGGATTCCCCTACGAGCAGTACTTC.